This TCR beta chain was recorded in a study of cytomegalovirus exposure and HLA in healthy donors. Study summary: Drawn from HLA-typed donors, around 85 million unique TCRs were held in an early data release.

This clone was recorded a few times. The antigen remains undetermined. Study-wide results and caveats: It was taken for granted in presence/absence analyses that sequencing depth across donors was roughly uniform. A few chains linked to CMV were shown in vitro to be specific for CMV antigens.

The PCR made use of 60 Vbeta and 13 Jbeta primers. Only in-frame clones appear in the TCRdb table, and some are missing; sequencing was by immunoSEQ multiplex PCR. Here the sample spans roughly 110,000 clones, around 69% being singletons. V lost 4 bases and J lost 0, with 11 bases in between. Germline V gene sequence: CDR1 SGDLS, CDR2 YYNGEE. CDR3 length: 16 residues. This sequence joins TRBV9 and TRBJ2-6; possible D gene TRBD1, 6 bases. Sample: PBMCs. This clonotype was sampled from a man younger than 35 in good health and CMV-seronegative. The CDR3 DNA is TGTGCCAGCAGCCCAAGACAGGTCTCTGGGGCCAACGTCCTGACTTTC. This gives the protein CASSPRQVSGANVLTF. Complete variable domain (other parts from reference TRBV9 and TRBJ2-6): DSGVTQTPKHLITATGQRVTLRCSPRSGDLSVYWYQQSLDQGLQFLIQYYNGEERAKGNILERFSAQQFPDLHSELNLSSLELGDSALYFCASSPRQVSGANVLTFGAGSRLTVL.